The 15 T cell receptor beta chains presented below share a single source sample, sequenced in a study of blood T cell repertoires in COVID-19. Here immunoSEQ multiplex PCR was the method, and the copy in TCRdb shows in-frame clones only, minus some. Seen here are roughly 60,000 clones, about 87% observed once, and the top ten hold roughly 3.9%. Sequenced material: peripheral blood. These receptors were taken from a middle-aged man with COVID-19, enrolled during active disease.

The chain links TRBV4-1 to TRBJ1-5; 7 bases align to TRBD1. The trim removed 4 bases at V and 3 bases at J, leaving 6 bases unmatched. The CDR3 contains 15 residues. Per germline, CDR1 MGHRA and CDR2 YSYEKL. The CDR3 DNA reads TGCGCCAGCAGCCTTGAAGGGACAGCCAATCAGCCCCAGCATTTT. Its translation is CASSLEGTANQPQHF.

CDR3 residues: CATSVGGTEAFF. CDR3 nucleotides: TGTGCCACCAGTGTAGGGGGTACTGAAGCTTTCTTT. This chain links TRBV24-1 with TRBJ1-1; TRBD1 might be the D (6 bases). The CDR3 consists of 12 residues. Germline values: CDR1 KGHDR, CDR2 SFDVKD. Trimming stripped 5 bases from V and 5 bases from J, with 8 bases between.

This clone was seen only once. The rearrangement joins TRBV6-5 to TRBJ1-3; TRBD1 agrees at 8 bases. Germline V gives CDR1 MNHEY, CDR2 SVGAGI. CDR3 length equals 14 residues. The junction had 5 bases not matched to a gene; V was cut back by 6 bases and J by 4 bases. CDR3 loop: CASRPDRGGNTIYF. DNA of the CDR3: TGTGCCAGCAGACCCGACAGGGGAGGAAACACCATATATTTT.

The gene calls are TRBV11-3 and TRBJ2-5, with D maybe TRBD1 (5 bases). CDR3 length: 12 residues. The germline V gene has CDR1 SGHNT and CDR2 YENEEA. V lost 8 bases, J lost 2 bases, and 9 bases lay in between. The DNA of the CDR3 is TGTGCCAGCTCGAAGGGGCAAGAGACCCAGTACTTC. Translated: CASSKGQETQYF.

V is TRBV3-1 (or the pseudogene TRBV3-2) and J is TRBJ1-1, with D hard to call. Trimming removed 4 bases at V and 6 bases at J, with 12 bases between. The CDR3 consists of 13 residues. Germline lookup yields CDR1 LGHDT and CDR2 YNNKEL (reference sequence). The CDR3 DNA sequence: TGTGCCAGCAGCCTATCGCAGGCAGCTGAAGCTTTCTTT. Its protein product is CASSLSQAAEAFF.

This clone was seen once. The chain couples TRBV9 to TRBJ1-2, with D perhaps TRBD1 (5 bases). Deletions cut 1 base from V and 8 bases from J, with 15 bases between. Germline lookup yields CDR1 SGDLS and CDR2 YYNGEE. The CDR3 sequence is 14 residues long. In DNA form, the CDR3 reads TGTGCCAGCAGCGTATCAGGGTCGGTCGGCGGCTACACCTTC. Encoded protein: CASSVSGSVGGYTF.

The chain has TRBV3-1 (or the pseudogene TRBV3-2) and TRBJ2-2; tentatively, D is TRBD2 (6 bases). Trimming took 4 bases from V and 0 from J, leaving 12 bases between them. The CDR3 runs to 16 residues. Looked up from germline, CDR1 is LGHDT and CDR2 is YNNKEL (reference sequence). Written as DNA, the CDR3 is TGTGCCAGCAGCCCCCCCGGGGGAGCGAACACCGGGGAGCTGTTTTTT. It encodes CASSPPGGANTGELFF.

V and J are TRBV9 and TRBJ2-1; D possibly corresponds to TRBD1 (6 bases). Looked up from germline, CDR1 is SGDLS and CDR2 is YYNGEE. CDR3 length: 13 amino acids. Deletions cut 0 bases from V and 12 bases from J, with 13 bases between. The DNA for the CDR3 is TGTGCCAGCAGCGTAGAGGGGGTTGAGGGGCAGTTCTTC. This codes for CASSVEGVEGQFF.

The chain uses TRBV19 and TRBJ2-7, with a weak D call TRBD1 (5 bases). Germline-derived CDR1 and CDR2 are LNHDA and SQIVND (reference sequence). CDR3 length equals 11 residues. V dropped 4 bases and J dropped 9 bases, with 10 bases sitting between them. The CDR3 reads CASSTQGVQYF. Here the CDR3 DNA reads TGTGCCAGTAGTACGCAGGGTGTGCAGTACTTC.

The chain is built from TRBV19 and TRBJ1-4; 12 bases line up with TRBD1. V lost 9 bases to trimming and J lost 2 bases; unmatched junction nucleotides: 7. The germline gives CDR1 LNHDA, CDR2 SQIVND (reference sequence). CDR3 length equals 16 residues. The CDR3 nucleotides are TGTGCCAGCCGGGACAGGGGGCGGCTCACTAATGAAAAACTGTTTTTT. As protein: CASRDRGRLTNEKLFF.

The chain employs TRBV30 and TRBJ2-1; TRBD2 is a possible D gene (6 bases). The CDR3 consists of 13 residues. Germline values: CDR1 GTSNPN, CDR2 SVGIG (reference sequence). With 5 bases removed from V and 9 bases from J, the gap between germline ends came to 17 bases. In nucleotides, the CDR3 is TGTGCCTGGGGGGGGAATTGGGGCAGTGAGCAGTTCTTC. This codes for CAWGGNWGSEQFF.

This clone has a handful of counts. The chain combines TRBV6-6 with TRBJ1-1, with 8 bases lining up with TRBD1. Trimming cost V 10 bases and J 0 bases; bases outside gene matches: 4. Germline-derived CDR1 and CDR2 are MNHNY and SVGAGI (reference sequence). The CDR3 sequence is 13 residues long. The CDR3 DNA reads TGTGCCACCTCAGGGGGCATGAACACTGAAGCTTTCTTT. This translates into CATSGGMNTEAFF.

The chain recombines TRBV30 with TRBJ2-1, with 10 bases aligning to TRBD2. The length of the CDR3 is 15 residues. V shed 5 bases and J 4 bases; nucleotides not matched to a gene: 8. Germline assignment: CDR1 GTSNPN and CDR2 SVGIG (reference sequence). CDR3 in DNA: TGTGCCTGGTCCCGTAGCGGGGGGAGTTACAATGAGCAGTTCTTC. Protein sequence: CAWSRSGGSYNEQFF.

The chain joins TRBV6-5 to TRBJ1-1; no clear D. V shed 8 bases and J shed 4 bases, with 11 bases lying between them. Germline V gives CDR1 MNHEY, CDR2 SVGAGI. The CDR3 covers 12 residues. The CDR3 reads CASGGWVTEAFF. CDR3 in DNA: TGTGCCAGCGGCGGGTGGGTCACTGAAGCTTTCTTT.

The V and J genes are TRBV28 and TRBJ1-3; 7 bases agree with TRBD1. Germline V CDR1 and CDR2: MDHEN, SYDVKM. Losses at the gene ends were 6 bases for V and 7 bases for J; bases not matched to a gene: 9. The CDR3 runs to 14 residues. The CDR3 bases are TGTGCCAGCAGACTAGGGACAGTTTTGAACACCATATATTTT. This encodes CASRLGTVLNTIYF.